Below are 16 T cell receptor beta chains sequenced from a single sample in a study of cytomegalovirus exposure and HLA in healthy donors. The PCR employed 60 Vbeta primers together with 13 Jbeta primers. Only in-frame clones appear in the TCRdb table, and some are missing; sequencing was by immunoSEQ multiplex PCR. The table has about 94,000 clones, roughly four fifths seen once. The sequenced sample was PBMCs. The receptor source for this set is a human donor in good health.

This clone has only one observation. V gene TRBV6-1 combines with J gene TRBJ1-5; D ambiguous. The CDR3 is 13 residues long. V was shortened by 4 bases and J by 6 bases, with 10 bases between the two germline ends. Germline CDR1 and CDR2: MNHNS and SASEGT. CDR3 region: CASSVTRGQPQHF. CDR3 sequence (DNA): TGTGCCAGCAGTGTCACCCGCGGTCAGCCCCAGCATTTT.

The V gene is TRBV7-2, the J gene TRBJ2-7; 7 bases line up with TRBD1. V lost 0 bases to trimming and J lost 0 bases; unmatched junction nucleotides: 5. Germline V lookup: CDR1 SGHTA, CDR2 FQGNSA. CDR3 length: 16 residues. The CDR3 protein is CASSLAPRGSSYEQYF. CDR3 nucleotides: TGTGCCAGCAGCTTAGCGCCCAGGGGGTCCTCCTACGAGCAGTACTTC. The variable domain in full, with the rest retrieved from reference TRBV7-2 and TRBJ2-7, is GAGVSQSPSNKVTEKGKDVELRCDPISGHTALYWYRQSLGQGLEFLIYFQGNSAPDKSGLPSDRFSAERTGGSVSTLTIQRTQQEDSAVYLCASSLAPRGSSYEQYFGPGTRLTVT.

The rearrangement links TRBV10-3 to TRBJ2-5; 8 bases are shared with TRBD2. The junction had 8 bases not matched to a gene; V was cut back by 6 bases and J by 5 bases. CDR1 is ENHRY and CDR2 is SYGVKD in the germline V gene. CDR3 length equals 14 residues. CDR3 nucleotide sequence: TGTGCCATCAGCCCGGGAGGGGCCCCTGAGACCCAGTACTTC. Translated: CAISPGGAPETQYF.

The chain combines TRBV7-9 with TRBJ1-2, with 10 bases aligning to TRBD1. The CDR3 is made up of 13 amino acids. The J segment lost 3 bases and the V segment lost 5 bases, leaving 0 bases of the junction unmatched. Germline V CDR1 and CDR2: SEHNR, FQNEAQ (reference sequence). CDR3 residues: CASSGTGDYGYTF. CDR3 nucleotide sequence: TGTGCCAGCAGCGGGACAGGGGACTATGGCTACACCTTC.

This chain joins TRBV18 and TRBJ2-7, with 9 bases matching TRBD1. With 3 bases clipped from V and 5 bases from J, the junction kept 11 bases outside the gene matches. Germline CDR1 and CDR2: KGHSH and LQKENI. The length of the CDR3 is 16 residues. CDR3 amino acids: CASSPPLGQGSDEQYF. The CDR3 bases are TGTGCCAGCTCACCCCCTCTAGGACAGGGGTCCGACGAGCAGTACTTC. The complete variable domain, with remaining parts taken from reference TRBV18 and TRBJ2-7, reads NAGVMQNPRHLVRRRGQEARLRCSPMKGHSHVYWYRQLPEEGLKFMVYLQKENIIDESGMPKERFSAEFPKEGPSILRIQQVVRGDSAAYFCASSPPLGQGSDEQYFGPGTRLTVT.

The rearrangement uses TRBV2 and TRBJ2-5; 10 bases match TRBD2. CDR3 length: 14 residues. Per the germline V gene, CDR1 is SNHLY and CDR2 is FYNNEI. Trimming cost V 8 bases and J 5 bases; bases outside gene matches: 8. CDR3 in amino acids: CASSSGGARETQYF. The CDR3 DNA reads TGTGCCAGCTCGAGCGGGGGGGCGCGTGAGACCCAGTACTTC.

The rearrangement uses TRBV29-1 and TRBJ2-7, with a weak D call TRBD1 (5 bases). V lost 7 bases and J 3 bases, leaving 13 bases between the germline ends. This CDR3 is 12 amino acids long. CDR1 SQVTM and CDR2 ANQGSEA come from the germline V gene. For the CDR3, the DNA is TGCAGCGCCGGACATGGAATCTACGAGCAGTACTTC. This codes for CSAGHGIYEQYF.

The rearrangement uses TRBV6-5 and TRBJ1-1; possible D gene TRBD1, 6 bases. Trimming took 6 bases from V and 4 from J, leaving 12 bases between them. This CDR3 has 13 residues. Germline V gene sequence: CDR1 MNHEY, CDR2 SVGAGI. The CDR3 is CASSPRGPTEAFF. CDR3 in DNA: TGTGCCAGCAGCCCCAGGGGTCCCACTGAAGCTTTCTTT.

The chain employs TRBV7-9 and TRBJ1-5; possible D gene TRBD1, 5 bases. Germline values: CDR1 SEHNR, CDR2 FQNEAQ (reference sequence). The CDR3 loop spans 13 amino acids. The ends were cut back, 4 bases at V and 8 bases at J, with 12 bases in the middle. The CDR3 DNA reads as TGTGCCAGCAGCTCAAGGGGCTCGGAGCCCCAGCATTTT. Its protein product is CASSSRGSEPQHF.

V usage is TRBV28 and J usage is TRBJ2-3, with D perhaps TRBD1 (5 bases). Per the germline V gene, CDR1 is MDHEN and CDR2 is SYDVKM. Trimming removed 3 bases from V and 2 bases from J, with 12 bases in between. The CDR3 loop spans 15 amino acids. DNA for the CDR3: TGTGCCAGCAGTTTGGGGCTTACTTACACAGATACGCAGTATTTT. Translation gives CASSLGLTYTDTQYF.

A remark on this clone: Other DNA variants within this sample encode the same CDR3. The rearrangement uses TRBV6-5 and TRBJ2-7, with 9 bases fitting TRBD1. There are 15 residues in the CDR3. The V and J ends lost 0 bases and 2 bases, in that order; junction bases with no gene match: 2. Germline V gene sequence: CDR1 MNHEY, CDR2 SVGAGI. CDR3 sequence reads: CASSYSRDRAYEQYF. CDR3 bases: TGTGCCAGCAGTTACTCGCGGGACAGGGCCTACGAGCAGTACTTC.

V gene TRBV29-1 combines with J gene TRBJ1-2; 10 nucleotides align to TRBD1. V gave up 5 bases and J gave up 4 bases; unmatched junction bases: 10. This CDR3 is built from 15 residues. Germline values: CDR1 SQVTM, CDR2 ANQGSEA. In nucleotides, the CDR3 is TGCAGCGTTAACGGGGTGGGGACAGGGGCCTATGGCTACACCTTC. Its translation: CSVNGVGTGAYGYTF.

The chain joins TRBV2 to TRBJ2-5, with D possibly TRBD1 on 6 matching bases. V lost 7 bases and J lost 5, with 20 bases in between. Looked up from germline, CDR1 is SNHLY and CDR2 is FYNNEI. This CDR3 comprises 15 residues. DNA of the CDR3: TGTGCCAGCATCCTGGCAAAACAGGGTGTCGAGACCCAGTACTTC. This gives the protein CASILAKQGVETQYF.

The chain carries TRBV4-3 and TRBJ2-3; TRBD1 matches at 7 bases. The V gene's germline CDR1 is LGHNA and CDR2 YSLEER. V was pared by 3 bases and J by 2 bases, with 11 bases of the junction left unmatched. CDR3 length equals 17 residues. The CDR3 loop is CASSHGPRGSPTDTQYF. The CDR3 region has the DNA TGCGCCAGCAGCCATGGCCCCAGGGGGAGCCCCACAGATACGCAGTATTTT.

The chain uses TRBV29-1 and TRBJ2-1, with TRBD2 identical over 9 bases. The V gene's germline CDR1 is SQVTM and CDR2 ANQGSEA. The CDR3 is made up of 14 amino acids. V was clipped by 0 bases and J by 7 bases; unmatched bases: 4. The CDR3 bases are TGCAGCGTTGAAGAGTCTAGCGGGACGAATGAGCAGTTCTTC. It encodes CSVEESSGTNEQFF.

The chain links TRBV7-9 to TRBJ1-6; D uncertain. Per the germline V gene, CDR1 is SEHNR and CDR2 is FQNEAQ (reference sequence). Between the trimmed V and J ends, which lost 5 bases and 5 bases, there was a span of 10 bases. The CDR3 consists of 14 residues. The CDR3 region has the DNA TGTGCCAGCAGCCCAATGGCGGATAATTCACCCCTCCACTTT. This gives the protein CASSPMADNSPLHF. Full variable domain (rest looked up from reference TRBV7-9 and TRBJ1-6): DTGVSQNPRHKITKRGQNVTFRCDPISEHNRLYWYRQTLGQGPEFLTYFQNEAQLEKSRLLSDRFSAERPKGSFSTLEIQRTEQGDSAMYLCASSPMADNSPLHFGNGTRLTVT.